Below, 8 T cell receptor beta chains from the same sample are listed, as sequenced in a study of T cell changes during pregnancy in multiple sclerosis. Data came from immunoSEQ multiplex PCR; TCRdb stores just in-frame clones and leaves some out. The data contain about 70,000 clones, about 92% of them seen just once; the ten biggest clones take up approximately 2%. The sequencing here drew on peripheral blood, taken in the second trimester of pregnancy. The origin of the receptors is a female donor in good health, enrolled as a control in a pregnancy study.

The genes are TRBV29-1 and TRBJ1-2; 9 bases map to TRBD1. This CDR3 is 14 amino acids long. V lost 6 bases, J lost 0 bases, and 5 bases stayed unmatched. Looked up from germline, CDR1 is SQVTM and CDR2 is ANQGSEA. CDR3 sequence (DNA): TGCAGCGTAAGACAGGGGGGGACTAACTATGGCTACACCTTC. Translating it yields CSVRQGGTNYGYTF.

The chain is built from TRBV5-6 and TRBJ1-5, with D perhaps TRBD1 (6 bases). Germline V lookup: CDR1 SGHDT, CDR2 YYEEEE. The V end was cut by 1 base, the J end by 6 bases, with 14 bases between. The CDR3 extends over 15 amino acids. CDR3 DNA: TGTGCCAGCAGCTTGATGGGGGCCGGTGTTCAGCCCCAGCATTTT. It yields the protein CASSLMGAGVQPQHF.

The V and J genes are TRBV5-1 and TRBJ2-3; TRBD1 might be the D (6 bases). CDR1 and CDR2 (germline): SGHRS, YFSETQ. Trimming removed 3 bases at V and 11 bases at J, with 13 bases between. This CDR3 contains 12 residues. DNA of the CDR3: TGCGCCAGCAGCTCATCAGGGGAAGTGCAGTATTTT. Amino acids: CASSSSGEVQYF.

This clone was recorded only once. V and J are TRBV28 and TRBJ1-4, with D hard to call. The length of the CDR3 is 13 residues. Trimming took off 6 bases at V and 0 bases at J, with 5 bases between the two ends. Germline CDR1 reads MDHEN; CDR2 reads SYDVKM. The CDR3 DNA reads as TGTGCCAGCAGCCTCGCAACTAATGAAAAACTGTTTTTT. Amino acid sequence: CASSLATNEKLFF.

J is TRBJ2-5 and V is TRBV4-3; D unclear. Germline values: CDR1 LGHNA, CDR2 YSLEER. Trimming removed 0 bases from V and 5 bases from J, with 13 bases in between. The CDR3 totals 15 residues. CDR3 residues: CASSQDRRSGETQYF. CDR3 bases: TGCGCCAGCAGCCAAGATAGAAGAAGTGGTGAGACCCAGTACTTC.

This clone was recorded only once. The rearrangement links TRBV6-5 to TRBJ1-1, with D possibly TRBD1 on 6 matching bases. The germline V and J ends were trimmed by 4 bases and 5 bases, with 17 bases remaining between them. The CDR3 runs 15 residues. The germline CDR1 and CDR2 sequences are MNHEY and SVGAGI. The CDR3 loop reads CASSSQRTVGTEAFF. CDR3 nucleotide sequence: TGTGCCAGCAGTTCTCAAAGGACAGTGGGAACTGAAGCTTTCTTT.

The chain has TRBV4-2 and TRBJ1-6; 7 nucleotides match TRBD1. The CDR3 sequence is 15 residues long. CDR1 is LGHNA and CDR2 is YNFKEQ in the germline V gene. V shed 7 bases and J 6 bases; nucleotides not matched to a gene: 9. The CDR3 sequence: CASNPNRGSNSPLHF. The CDR3 nucleotides are TGTGCCAGCAATCCCAACAGGGGTAGTAATTCACCCCTCCACTTT.

V is TRBV28 and J is TRBJ2-7; D uncertain. This CDR3 contains 12 residues. The germline V gene encodes CDR1 MDHEN and CDR2 SYDVKM. V lost 6 bases and J 0 bases, leaving 6 bases between the germline ends. The CDR3 reads CASSLSSYEQYF. The CDR3 DNA sequence: TGTGCCAGCAGCTTGAGCTCCTACGAGCAGTACTTC. The whole variable domain, remainder taken from reference TRBV28 and TRBJ2-7, is DVKVTQSSRYLVKRTGEKVFLECVQDMDHENMFWYRQDPGLGLRLIYFSYDVKMKEKGDIPEGYSVSREKKERFSLILESASTNQTSMYLCASSLSSYEQYFGPGTRLTVT.